This T cell receptor (beta chain) was sequenced for a study of blood T cell repertoires in COVID-19 (dated by TCRdb to 2018 to 2020). Background for the entire study: Collaborator samples came from the United States, Italy and Spain and covered acute and convalescent phases of COVID-19. The dataset comprised deeply sampled blood TCRbeta repertoires from subjects exposed to, actively infected with, or recovered from COVID-19. Samples were obtained from the ongoing ImmuneRACE study (first 160 participants) and from 1,254 subjects provided by 6 global collaborators. A de-identified subject ID, COVID-19 status, age in years and sex were almost always included in the sample metadata. Where available, HLA class I and class II types were obtained from metadata supplied by the sample provider rather than from assay-based typing. The material from the prospective study consisted of cDNA or gDNA derived from T cells, B-cell-depleted T cells, or PBMCs. A freely available public database, intended as a resource for researchers studying the immune response to SARS-CoV-2, is where the repertoires were released. General study outcomes and caveats: The amount of clinical and demographic metadata varied by source and participant and was provided uncurated.

Collaborating institutions collected whole blood in K2EDTA tubes following their own protocols. Collaborator samples were shipped for TCRbeta analysis as frozen whole blood, isolated PBMCs, or DNA extracted from either sample type. TCRbeta CDR3 regions were amplified from genomic DNA by means of the immunoSEQ Assay, a bias-controlled multiplex PCR. Under the source paper's analysis protocol: The number of nucleated cells in each sample was estimated from the amplification of reference gene primers within the assay. To quantify the absolute abundance of each unique TCRbeta CDR3 rearrangement, sequence reads were collapsed and filtered. For each sample, productive Simpson clonality was calculated as the square root of Simpson's diversity index over productive rearrangements. The source is immuneACCESS, and TCRdb retained only in-frame sequences with V and J called. Part of the clones is not carried over; for the studies checked, unresolved V genes explain less than half of this, and the remainder is unexplained. V, J and clone size derive from that table, while D and trimming were established from the DNA sequence. This sample comprises a few hundred thousand clones, roughly 80% of them detected only once. Around 9.3% of the sample comes from the top ten.

Concerning this clone: Its specific antigen is unknown. Per-base qualities were not stored, and no clone one base away is much larger.

Sample: peripheral blood. This receptor was identified in an elderly woman with acute or convalescent COVID-19.

The sequenced DNA: TGTGCCAGCAGCTTTTCTTCCCCAGATACGCAGTATTTT. It codes for CASSFSSPDTQYF. The chain uses TRBV7-8 and TRBJ2-3, with an unclear D gene assignment. CDR1 and CDR2, looked up from the germline V gene, are SGHVS and FQNEAQ. V is reduced by 3 bases and J by 4 bases, leaving a spacing of 8 bases between them. The CDR3 runs 13 residues from the cysteine to the phenylalanine. Of all the DNA, just the CDR3 is kept, 39 bases in frame from base 1.